This T cell receptor (beta chain) is drawn from a study of CD4 and CD8 cells across lung adenocarcinoma regions. The CDR3 covers 17 residues. After removal of 5 bases from V and 7 bases from J, the junction contained 15 bases not matched to a gene. CDR1 and CDR2 (germline): WNHNN, SYGVQD (reference sequence). Localized lung adenocarcinoma, a non-small cell lung cancer, affected the donors. This clonotype has a handful of counts. TCRdb re-called the PCR reads through MiXCR, storing one row per CDR3 protein. The sample consists of tens of thousands of distinct CDR3 sequences, roughly half of them appearing once.

This chain uses TRBV10-1 with TRBJ2-1, with TRBD1 matching 9 bases. Sequencing was done on a sample of CD8+ T cells from the center of a lung tumor. The source is a female donor with lung adenocarcinoma. The CD4 and CD8 labels of this study may be unreliable. CDR3 nucleotides: TGCGCCAGCAGTAAACTCGCTCCGGGACAGGGTAGGAATGAGCAGTTCTTC. Translation: CASSKLAPGQGRNEQFF.